One and the same sample provided the 8 T cell receptor beta chains below, sequenced in a study of Ad26.COV2.S vaccination and SARS-CoV-2 variants. Sequencing used immunoSEQ multiplex PCR; TCRdb keeps in-frame clones, though not all of them. This table has about 370,000 clones, around nine tenths appearing once. The treatment denotes: around 19 received Ad26.COV2.S at low or high dose, single or two shots; several received placebo; per-sample allocation not given. Specimen acquisition occurred on day 63 following the initial vaccine or placebo injection. The sample in question was peripheral blood, obtained in a trial of Ad26.COV2.S vaccine versus placebo. The receptors come from a person between 18 and 65 years old who received the Ad26.COV2.S COVID-19 vaccine or a placebo.

V is TRBV5-1 and J is TRBJ1-4; the match to TRBD1 covers 7 bases. V lost 7 bases and J lost 3; bases outside the gene matches: 3. Germline-derived CDR1 and CDR2 are SGHRS and YFSETQ. This CDR3 has 13 amino acids. CDR3: CASRGTANEKLFF. The CDR3 region has the DNA TGCGCCAGCCGGGGGACAGCTAATGAAAAACTGTTTTTT.

The genes are TRBV6-5 and TRBJ1-1; D is perhaps TRBD1 (5 bases). Between the trimmed V and J ends, which lost 6 bases and 1 base, there was a span of 9 bases. The CDR3 runs to 13 residues. CDR1 MNHEY and CDR2 SVGAGI come from the germline V gene. The CDR3 loop reads CASRAGQNTEAFF. Here the CDR3 DNA reads TGTGCCAGCAGAGCTGGACAGAACACTGAAGCTTTCTTT.

CDR3 protein: CASQQGAGNTEAFF. The CDR3, as DNA: TGTGCCAGCCAACAGGGGGCTGGGAACACTGAAGCTTTCTTT. This rearrangement joins TRBV28 to TRBJ1-1; 9 bases fit TRBD1. V dropped 8 bases and J dropped 1; count of bases not matched to a gene: 5. This CDR3 has 14 residues. The germline V gene encodes CDR1 MDHEN and CDR2 SYDVKM.

This clone was observed once. This chain connects TRBV27 to TRBJ2-7, with 9 bases lining up with TRBD2. Germline CDR1 is MNHEY and CDR2 is SMNVEV (reference sequence). The CDR3 loop spans 14 amino acids. Unmatched junction bases numbered 2, after V lost 3 bases and J lost 2 bases. CDR3 protein: CASSFAGGTYEQYF. The CDR3 region has the DNA TGTGCCAGCAGTTTCGCGGGAGGGACCTACGAGCAGTACTTC.

A word on this clone: Other nucleotide sequences from this sample produce the same CDR3. The V call is TRBV29-1, the J call TRBJ2-5; D gene ambiguous. Trimming shortened V by 2 bases and J by 2 bases, and 9 bases separated the two germline ends. Germline CDR1 is SQVTM and CDR2 is ANQGSEA. CDR3 length: 13 amino acids. CDR3 loop: CSVERSPQETQYF. DNA for the CDR3: TGCAGCGTTGAAAGGAGCCCACAAGAGACCCAGTACTTC. Full variable domain (remainder filled in from reference TRBV29-1 and TRBJ2-5): SAVISQKPSRDICQRGTSLTIQCQVDSQVTMMFWYRQQPGQSLTLIATANQGSEATYESGFVIDKFPISRPNLTFSTLTVSNMSPEDSSIYLCSVERSPQETQYFGPGTRLLVL.

The rearrangement links TRBV6-4 to TRBJ2-1; TRBD2 is a possible D gene (7 bases). The V gene's germline CDR1 is MRHNA and CDR2 SNTAGT. V lost 6 bases and J 0 bases, leaving 12 bases between the germline ends. CDR3 length equals 15 residues. CDR3 nucleotides: TGTGCCAGCAGGAGGGGGGAGGGCTCCTACAATGAGCAGTTCTTC. Protein sequence: CASRRGEGSYNEQFF.

The chain employs TRBV11-3 and TRBJ2-1; 8 bases match TRBD2. Germline V gene lookup returns CDR1 SGHNT and CDR2 YENEEA. This CDR3 comprises 15 residues. The V and J ends lost 5 bases and 6 bases, in that order; junction bases with no gene match: 9. CDR3 nucleotides: TGTGCCAGCAGCCCCGGTGGTAGCGGGGTCAATGAGCAGTTCTTC. It translates to CASSPGGSGVNEQFF.

This chain links TRBV28 with TRBJ2-7, with 9 bases matching TRBD2. The CDR3 sequence is 15 residues long. Germline-derived CDR1 and CDR2 are MDHEN and SYDVKM. The V segment lost 2 bases and the J segment 4 bases; nucleotides outside the gene matches: 6. The CDR3 nucleotides are TGTGCCAGCAGTTTAGTGCCTAGCGGGACGTACGAGCAGTACTTC. This sequence encodes CASSLVPSGTYEQYF.